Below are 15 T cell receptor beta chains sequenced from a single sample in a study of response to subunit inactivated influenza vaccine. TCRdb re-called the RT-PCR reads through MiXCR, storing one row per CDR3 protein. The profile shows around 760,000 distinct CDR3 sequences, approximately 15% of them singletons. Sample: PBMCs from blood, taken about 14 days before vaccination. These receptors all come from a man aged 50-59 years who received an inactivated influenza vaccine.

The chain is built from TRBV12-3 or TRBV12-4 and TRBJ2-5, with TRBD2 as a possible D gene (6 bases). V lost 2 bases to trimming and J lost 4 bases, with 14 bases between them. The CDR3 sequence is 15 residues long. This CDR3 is CASSLMEGIGETQYF. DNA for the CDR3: TGTGCCAGCAGTTTAATGGAGGGGATCGGAGAGACCCAGTACTTC.

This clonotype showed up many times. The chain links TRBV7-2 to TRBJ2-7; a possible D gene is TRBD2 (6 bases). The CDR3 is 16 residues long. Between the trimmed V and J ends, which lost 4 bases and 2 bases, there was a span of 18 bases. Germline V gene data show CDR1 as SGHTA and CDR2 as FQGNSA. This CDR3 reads CASSSYFGLRTYEQYF. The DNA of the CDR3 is TGTGCCAGCAGCTCCTACTTCGGACTACGAACCTACGAGCAGTACTTC.

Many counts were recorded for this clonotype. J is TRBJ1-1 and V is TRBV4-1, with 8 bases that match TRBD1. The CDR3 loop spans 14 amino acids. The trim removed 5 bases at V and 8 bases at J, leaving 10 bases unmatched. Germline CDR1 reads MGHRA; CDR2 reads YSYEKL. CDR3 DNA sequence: TGCGCCAGCAGCTCCTTATACCGGGACAGGGAAGCTTTCTTT. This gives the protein CASSSLYRDREAFF.

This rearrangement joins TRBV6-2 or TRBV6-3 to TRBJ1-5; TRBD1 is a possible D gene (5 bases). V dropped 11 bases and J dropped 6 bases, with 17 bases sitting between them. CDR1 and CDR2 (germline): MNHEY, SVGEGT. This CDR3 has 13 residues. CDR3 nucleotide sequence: TGTGCCGGGAGCTCGGGGGGGATTCAGCCCCAGCATTTT. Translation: CAGSSGGIQPQHF.

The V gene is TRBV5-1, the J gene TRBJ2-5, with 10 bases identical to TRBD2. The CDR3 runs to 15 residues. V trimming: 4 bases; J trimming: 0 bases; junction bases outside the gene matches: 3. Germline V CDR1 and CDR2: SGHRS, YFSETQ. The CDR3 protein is CASSLSGGNQETQYF. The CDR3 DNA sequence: TGCGCCAGCAGCCTTAGCGGGGGGAACCAAGAGACCCAGTACTTC.

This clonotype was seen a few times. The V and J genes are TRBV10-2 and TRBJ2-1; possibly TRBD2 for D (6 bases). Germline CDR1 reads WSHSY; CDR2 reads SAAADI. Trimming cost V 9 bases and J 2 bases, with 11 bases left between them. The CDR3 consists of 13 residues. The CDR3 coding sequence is TGCGCCAGTCTAGCGAAAGCCTACAATGAGCAGTTCTTC. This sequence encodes CASLAKAYNEQFF.

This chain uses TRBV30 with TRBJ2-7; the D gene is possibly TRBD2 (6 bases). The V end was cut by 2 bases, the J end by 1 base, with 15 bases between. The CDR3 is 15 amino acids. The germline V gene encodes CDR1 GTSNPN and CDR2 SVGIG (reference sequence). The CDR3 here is CAWSYGMGGSYEQYF. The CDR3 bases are TGTGCCTGGAGTTATGGGATGGGGGGTTCCTACGAGCAGTACTTC. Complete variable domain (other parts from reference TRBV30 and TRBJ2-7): SQTIHQWPATLVQPVGSPLSLECTVEGTSNPNLYWYRQAAGRGLQLLFYSVGIGQISSEVPQNLSASRPQDRQFILSSKKLLLSDSGFYLCAWSYGMGGSYEQYFGPGTRLTVT.

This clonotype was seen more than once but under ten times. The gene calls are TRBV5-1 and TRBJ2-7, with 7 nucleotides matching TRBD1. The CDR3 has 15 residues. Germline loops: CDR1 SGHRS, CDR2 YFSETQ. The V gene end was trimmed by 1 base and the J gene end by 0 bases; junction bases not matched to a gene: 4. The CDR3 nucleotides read TGCGCCAGCAGCTTGACGGCAGGGGGCTCCTACGAGCAGTACTTC. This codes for CASSLTAGGSYEQYF.

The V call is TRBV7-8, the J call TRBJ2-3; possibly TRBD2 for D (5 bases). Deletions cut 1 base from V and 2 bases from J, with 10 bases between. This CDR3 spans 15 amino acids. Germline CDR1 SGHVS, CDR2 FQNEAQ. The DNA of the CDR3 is TGTGCCAGCAGCTTAGAAGCGGCCGTCACAGATACGCAGTATTTT. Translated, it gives CASSLEAAVTDTQYF.

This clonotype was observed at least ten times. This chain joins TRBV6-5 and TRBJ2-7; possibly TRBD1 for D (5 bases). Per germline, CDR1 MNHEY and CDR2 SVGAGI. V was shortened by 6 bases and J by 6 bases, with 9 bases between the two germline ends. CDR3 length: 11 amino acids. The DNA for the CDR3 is TGTGCCAGCAGCGTAGGGGTCGAGCAGTACTTC. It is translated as CASSVGVEQYF.

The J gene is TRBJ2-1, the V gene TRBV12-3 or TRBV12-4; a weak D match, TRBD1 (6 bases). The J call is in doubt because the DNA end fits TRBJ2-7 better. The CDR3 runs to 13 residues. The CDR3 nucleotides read TGTGCCAGCAGTGGGGGCGTAAACAATGAGCAGTACTTC. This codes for CASSGGVNNEQYF.

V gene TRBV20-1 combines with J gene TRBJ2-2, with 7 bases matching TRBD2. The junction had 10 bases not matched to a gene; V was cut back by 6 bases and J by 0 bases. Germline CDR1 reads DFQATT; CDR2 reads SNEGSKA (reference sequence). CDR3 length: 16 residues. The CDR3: CSAPQRDGSNTGELFF. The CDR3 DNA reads TGCAGTGCCCCCCAGCGGGACGGATCGAACACCGGGGAGCTGTTTTTT.

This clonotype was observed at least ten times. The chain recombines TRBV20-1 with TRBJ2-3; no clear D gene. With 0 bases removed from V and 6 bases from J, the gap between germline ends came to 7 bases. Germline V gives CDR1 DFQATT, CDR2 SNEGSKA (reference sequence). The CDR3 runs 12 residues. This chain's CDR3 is CSARDFRDTQYF. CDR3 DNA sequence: TGCAGTGCTAGAGATTTCCGGGATACGCAGTATTTT.

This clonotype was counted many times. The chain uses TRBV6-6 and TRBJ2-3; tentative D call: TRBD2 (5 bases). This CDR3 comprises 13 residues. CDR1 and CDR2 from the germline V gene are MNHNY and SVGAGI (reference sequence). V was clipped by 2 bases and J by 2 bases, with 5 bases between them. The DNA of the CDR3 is TGTGCCAGCAGTTACCTAGCCACAGATACGCAGTATTTT. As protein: CASSYLATDTQYF.

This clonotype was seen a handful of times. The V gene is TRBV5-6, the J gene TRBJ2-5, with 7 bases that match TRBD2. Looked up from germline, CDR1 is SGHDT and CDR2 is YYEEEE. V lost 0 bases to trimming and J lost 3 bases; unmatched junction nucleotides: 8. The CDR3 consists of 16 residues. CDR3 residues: CASSLDASGSKETQYF. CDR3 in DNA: TGTGCCAGCAGCTTGGATGCTAGCGGTAGTAAAGAGACCCAGTACTTC.